This T cell receptor (beta chain) was recorded in a study of patients and donors after allogeneic stem cell transplantation. MiXCR, run by TCRdb on the RT-PCR reads, gives a single entry per CDR3 protein. In the table there are 920,000 or so distinct CDR3 sequences, about a sixth of which are singletons. Germline CDR1 reads ENHRY; CDR2 reads SYGVKD. The CDR3 sequence is 13 residues long. Trimming left V 0 bases short and J 8 bases short, with 5 bases between. This TCR derives from a human donor who was either an allogeneic HSCT recipient or a stem cell or donor lymphocyte infusion donor (not recorded which). It is not recorded whose cells these are; they may come from a transplant donor. This rearrangement joins TRBV10-3 to TRBJ1-6; D is unresolved. Sequences were obtained from blood, either unsorted or a sorted T cell fraction (not recorded which). Here the CDR3 reads CAISESRDSPLHF. CDR3 nucleotide sequence: TGTGCCATCAGTGAGTCGAGAGATTCACCCCTCCACTTT.